The 23 T cell receptor beta chains reported below all come from one sample, sequenced in a study of CD8 T cells in ankylosing spondylitis. TCRdb reprocessed the 5' RACE reads via MiXCR and lists one record per CDR3 protein. Here the sample spans some 130,000 distinct CDR3 sequences, roughly 15% being singletons. The sample comprised blood, either unsorted or a sorted T cell fraction (not recorded which). Every receptor here comes from a female donor with ankylosing spondylitis or in good health (not recorded which).

This rearrangement joins TRBV4-1 to TRBJ2-5, with 7 bases identical to TRBD1. After removal of 1 base from V and 2 bases from J, the junction contained 4 bases not matched to a gene. This CDR3 has 15 residues. Per germline, CDR1 MGHRA and CDR2 YSYEKL. The CDR3 DNA follows: TGCGCCAGCAGCCAAGTCGGGACAGTTCAAGAGACCCAGTACTTC. This translates into CASSQVGTVQETQYF.

This clonotype was seen repeatedly, ten times or more. The chain couples TRBV10-3 to TRBJ1-2, with a weak D call TRBD1 (5 bases). The germline V gene encodes CDR1 ENHRY and CDR2 SYGVKD. V was clipped by 1 base and J by 7 bases, with 16 bases between them. This CDR3 region has 15 residues. The CDR3 sequence: CAISEWDPQVGGYTF. The DNA of the CDR3 is TGTGCCATCAGTGAGTGGGACCCACAGGTCGGTGGCTACACCTTC.

At least ten counts were recorded for this clonotype. The chain carries TRBV7-9 and TRBJ2-1, with D tentatively TRBD2 (6 bases). V gave up 3 bases and J gave up 4 bases, with 13 bases separating them. From germline, CDR1 is SEHNR and CDR2 FQNEAQ (reference sequence). This CDR3 has 15 residues. The CDR3 DNA sequence: TGTGCCAGCAGCTTTGGACTGACTAGGTACAATGAGCAGTTCTTC. Its translation is CASSFGLTRYNEQFF. The entire variable domain, with the rest obtained from reference TRBV7-9 and TRBJ2-1, is as follows: DTGVSQNPRHKITKRGQNVTFRCDPISEHNRLYWYRQTLGQGPEFLTYFQNEAQLEKSRLLSDRFSAERPKGSFSTLEIQRTEQGDSAMYLCASSFGLTRYNEQFFGPGTRLTVL.

At least ten counts were recorded for this clonotype. The CDR3, as DNA: TGTGCCAGCAGTTTGCAGGGTAGGGGTGAAGCTTTCTTT. Protein sequence: CASSLQGRGEAFF. The chain recombines TRBV12-3 or TRBV12-4 with TRBJ1-1; D might be TRBD1 (5 bases). The CDR3 contains 13 residues. V was shortened by 3 bases and J by 7 bases, with 12 bases between the two germline ends.

This clonotype was found many times. V gene TRBV7-8 combines with J gene TRBJ2-3, with a possible D match to TRBD1 (5 bases). Between the trimmed V and J ends, which lost 7 bases and 0 bases, there was a span of 8 bases. The CDR3 has 13 amino acids. Germline values: CDR1 SGHVS, CDR2 FQNEAQ. In nucleotides, the CDR3 is TGTGCCAGCAAACAGGATAGCACAGATACGCAGTATTTT. Protein: CASKQDSTDTQYF. Variable domain in full (rest from reference TRBV7-8 and TRBJ2-3): GAGVSQSPRYKVAKRGQDVALRCDPISGHVSLFWYQQALGQGPEFLTYFQNEAQLDKSGLPSDRFFAERPEGSVSTLKIQRTQQEDSAVYLCASKQDSTDTQYFGPGTRLTVL.

This clonotype was recorded a few times. The rearrangement uses TRBV6-5 and TRBJ1-6; the D gene is possibly TRBD1 (5 bases). Germline V gene sequence: CDR1 MNHEY, CDR2 SVGAGI. V was cut by 0 bases and J by 8 bases, with 11 bases left in between. The CDR3 loop spans 15 amino acids. The CDR3 sequence is CASSYSGSGDSPLHF. The CDR3 DNA sequence: TGTGCCAGCAGTTACTCGGGCTCGGGGGATTCACCCCTCCACTTT.

The sample holds many counts of this clonotype. The CDR3 loop is CASSSGAAGTDTQYF. The CDR3 DNA follows: TGTGCCAGCAGCTCGGGGGCGGCGGGCACAGATACGCAGTATTTT. The V and J genes are TRBV12-3 or TRBV12-4 and TRBJ2-3; tentatively, D is TRBD1 or TRBD2 (6 bases each). The V gene lost 6 bases and the J gene lost 1 base, with 14 bases spanning the gap. The length of the CDR3 is 15 residues.

There are a few counts of this clonotype. The genes are TRBV18 and TRBJ2-7, with unresolved D. There are 15 residues in the CDR3. Trimming took off 1 base at V and 0 bases at J, with 10 bases between the two ends. CDR1 is KGHSH, CDR2 LQKENI, per germline. In DNA form, the CDR3 reads TGTGCCAGCTCACCACGGACCACGACCTCCTACGAGCAGTACTTC. Translating it yields CASSPRTTTSYEQYF.

This clonotype was detected many times. The V gene is TRBV12-3 or TRBV12-4, the J gene TRBJ2-3; no reliable D call. This CDR3 is built from 15 residues. V gave up 3 bases and J gave up 0 bases, with 10 bases separating them. The CDR3 loop reads CASSFRSSSTDTQYF. CDR3 bases: TGTGCCAGCAGTTTTCGCTCTTCTAGCACAGATACGCAGTATTTT.

This clonotype came up a few times. The genes are TRBV14 and TRBJ2-7, with D possibly TRBD1 on 5 matching bases. This CDR3 is 15 amino acids long. CDR1 and CDR2 (germline): SGHDN, FVKESK. Deletions cut 5 bases from V and 2 bases from J, with 16 bases between. The CDR3: CASSSLSQGPYEQYF. The CDR3 DNA follows: TGTGCCAGCAGCAGCCTATCCCAGGGCCCCTACGAGCAGTACTTC.

The table lists this clonotype with many counts. The chain combines TRBV12-3 or TRBV12-4 with TRBJ1-2; D is ambiguous. V lost 5 bases to trimming and J lost 1 base, with 2 bases between them. This CDR3 spans 11 amino acids. The CDR3 DNA follows: TGTGCCAGCAGTGATAACTATGGCTACACCTTC. Translation gives CASSDNYGYTF.

This clonotype was seen many times. The CDR3, as DNA: TGCAGCTCGGGGACTAGCGGGAGATTCTACAATGAGCAGTTCTTC. Translating gives CSSGTSGRFYNEQFF. V usage is TRBV29-1 and J usage is TRBJ2-1, with 14 bases matching TRBD2. Unmatched junction bases numbered 6, after V lost 8 bases and J lost 3 bases. Germline CDR1 reads SQVTM; CDR2 reads ANQGSEA. This CDR3 contains 15 residues.

This clonotype was detected only a few times. The gene calls are TRBV11-2 and TRBJ2-1, with D maybe TRBD2 (7 bases). The CDR3 has 15 amino acids. V dropped 0 bases and J dropped 7 bases, with 13 bases sitting between them. CDR1 and CDR2 from the germline V gene are SGHAT and FQNNGV. In nucleotides, the CDR3 is TGTGCCAGCAGCTTAGATTTCGGGGGGCTGAATGAGCAGTTCTTC. It codes for CASSLDFGGLNEQFF.

This clonotype was seen many times. The V call is TRBV12-3 or TRBV12-4, the J call TRBJ2-3, with D maybe TRBD2 (6 bases). Trimming stripped 5 bases from V and 0 bases from J, with 15 bases between. The CDR3 contains 16 residues. CDR3 nucleotide sequence: TGTGCCAGCAGTGCCCCCTCGGGGACTAGCACAGATACGCAGTATTTT. Its protein is CASSAPSGTSTDTQYF.

In its sample, this clonotype was seen a few times. The J gene is TRBJ2-5, the V gene TRBV5-1, with 9 nucleotides matching TRBD2. The CDR3 runs 16 residues. J was trimmed by 4 bases and V by 0 bases; bases with no gene match: 7. Germline CDR1 reads SGHRS; CDR2 reads YFSETQ. The chain's CDR3 is CASSLAVSGSGETQYF. As DNA, the CDR3 is TGCGCCAGCAGCTTGGCGGTTAGCGGGAGCGGAGAGACCCAGTACTTC.

This clonotype was observed many times. The chain is built from TRBV20-1 and TRBJ2-1; 8 bases line up with TRBD2. The CDR3 loop spans 15 amino acids. V shed 2 bases, J shed 9 bases, and the junction held 12 bases outside the gene matches. Germline values: CDR1 DFQATT, CDR2 SNEGSKA (reference sequence). This chain's CDR3 is CSARRPGLGEGEQFF. CDR3 sequence (DNA): TGCAGTGCTAGACGGCCGGGACTAGGAGAGGGTGAGCAGTTCTTC.

This clonotype occurred many times. The chain has TRBV20-1 and TRBJ1-2; D is ambiguous. CDR1 and CDR2 from the germline V gene are DFQATT and SNEGSKA (reference sequence). V was cut by 4 bases and J by 8 bases, with 11 bases left in between. The CDR3 runs 11 residues. The CDR3 protein is CSATRGKGYTF. The CDR3 nucleotides read TGCAGTGCTACCAGAGGGAAAGGCTACACCTTC.

This clonotype has a count of ten or more. The rearrangement joins TRBV5-1 to TRBJ2-2; D is unclear. Trimming stripped 4 bases from V and 1 base from J, with 14 bases between. From germline, CDR1 is SGHRS and CDR2 YFSETQ. The CDR3 runs to 16 residues. For the CDR3, the DNA is TGCGCCAGCAGCGTAACCGGGTCCATGAACACCGGGGAGCTGTTTTTT. It codes for CASSVTGSMNTGELFF.

This clonotype was seen repeatedly, ten times or more. The V gene is TRBV19, the J gene TRBJ2-7, with D maybe TRBD2 (5 bases). Trimming pared 3 bases from V and 0 bases from J, leaving 9 bases between. CDR1 and CDR2 from the germline V gene are LNHDA and SQIVND (reference sequence). The CDR3 has 14 amino acids. The CDR3 region is CASSMLGDSYEQYF. DNA for the CDR3: TGTGCCAGTAGTATGCTCGGGGACTCCTACGAGCAGTACTTC.

For this clonotype: The junction differs from germline at one of its ends, possibly a read error. The chain employs TRBV2 and TRBJ1-5; 9 positions agree with TRBD1. The CDR3 totals 14 residues. Per the germline V gene, CDR1 is SNHLY and CDR2 is FYNNEI. In DNA form, the CDR3 reads TGTGTCAGCAGGGGGGACAGGGCAAATCAGCCCCAGCATTTT. This codes for CVSRGDRANQPQHF.

The V call is TRBV20-1, the J call TRBJ2-7, with TRBD2 matching 9 bases. The CDR3 covers 15 residues. V lost 1 base and J lost 3; bases outside the gene matches: 7. Germline values: CDR1 DFQATT, CDR2 SNEGSKA (reference sequence). In DNA, the CDR3 is TGCAGTGCTAGAGGTAGCGGGGGATCTAACTACGAGCAGTACTTC. Its protein is CSARGSGGSNYEQYF.

The J gene is TRBJ2-7, the V gene TRBV29-1, with D maybe TRBD2 (5 bases). CDR1 is SQVTM and CDR2 is ANQGSEA in the germline V gene. The CDR3 consists of 11 residues. V lost 3 bases and J lost 4, with 7 bases in between. CDR3 sequence reads: CSVDSGYEQYF. DNA for the CDR3: TGCAGCGTTGATTCGGGGTACGAGCAGTACTTC.

This clonotype was counted only a few times. The chain carries TRBV28 and TRBJ2-1; 9 positions match TRBD2. The CDR3 consists of 15 residues. The junction had 3 bases not matched to a gene; V was cut back by 2 bases and J by 4 bases. Per germline, CDR1 MDHEN and CDR2 SYDVKM. The CDR3 DNA is TGTGCCAGCAGTTTAGGTAGCGGGGGATACAATGAGCAGTTCTTC. It translates to CASSLGSGGYNEQFF.